The 10 T cell receptor beta chains listed next were all sequenced from one sample in a study of radiotherapy plus CTLA-4 blockade in lung cancer. The repertoire was sequenced with immunoSEQ multiplex PCR; TCRdb's copy has only in-frame clones and lacks some. The sample includes approximately 19,000 clones, about 82% of them seen just once. The sample was peripheral blood, taken from a patient treated with radiotherapy plus ipilimumab. The receptors shown here come from a human donor with non-small cell lung cancer whose response to radiotherapy plus ipilimumab could not be evaluated.

This chain joins TRBV9 and TRBJ1-2; D is undetermined. The CDR3 consists of 16 residues. The V end lost 3 bases, the J end lost 2 bases, and 17 bases lay between the germline ends. Germline values: CDR1 SGDLS, CDR2 YYNGEE. The CDR3 DNA sequence: TGTGCCAGCAGCGGTTCTGGGAGAGCTTCGAACTATGGCTACACCTTC. This encodes CASSGSGRASNYGYTF. Using reference TRBV9 and TRBJ1-2 for the parts outside the CDR3, the full variable domain is DSGVTQTPKHLITATGQRVTLRCSPRSGDLSVYWYQQSLDQGLQFLIQYYNGEERAKGNILERFSAQQFPDLHSELNLSSLELGDSALYFCASSGSGRASNYGYTFGSGTRLTVV.

Here the CDR3 DNA reads TGTGCCAGCAGCTTATCCGGACAACTAAATCAGCCCCAGCATTTT. Amino acids: CASSLSGQLNQPQHF. The gene calls are TRBV7-9 and TRBJ1-5; maybe TRBD1 (5 bases). Germline assignment: CDR1 SEHNR and CDR2 FQNEAQ (reference sequence). The CDR3 loop spans 15 amino acids. V was pared by 2 bases and J by 4 bases, with 12 bases between.

This rearrangement joins TRBV5-8 to TRBJ1-2, with D maybe TRBD1 (5 bases). Trimming cost V 4 bases and J 4 bases, with 11 bases left between them. Germline assignment: CDR1 SGHTS and CDR2 YDEGEE. This CDR3 is 13 amino acids long. The CDR3 loop reads CASSPDRFYGYTF. The CDR3 bases are TGTGCCAGCAGCCCTGACAGATTCTATGGCTACACCTTC.

The rearrangement joins TRBV11-3 to TRBJ2-3, with 8 bases aligning to TRBD2. CDR3 length: 15 residues. Germline CDR1 and CDR2: SGHNT and YENEEA. V was clipped by 2 bases and J by 3 bases; unmatched bases: 4. The CDR3 spells CASSLFGGATDTQYF. As DNA, the CDR3 is TGTGCCAGCAGCTTATTCGGGGGGGCTACAGATACGCAGTATTTT.

V is TRBV23-1 and J is TRBJ2-1; 7 bases are shared with TRBD1. TRBV23-1 has ORF status, its function being uncertain. The CDR3 covers 13 residues. Trimming removed 3 bases from V and 9 bases from J; junction bases left unmatched: 5. CDR3 sequence reads: CASSQVGGSEQFF. CDR3 nucleotides: TGCGCCAGCAGTCAGGTAGGGGGCAGTGAGCAGTTCTTC.

This chain joins TRBV5-1 and TRBJ2-2; D gene ambiguous. The CDR3 extends over 14 amino acids. Germline CDR1 and CDR2: SGHRS and YFSETQ. The ends were cut back, 0 bases at V and 4 bases at J, with 7 bases in the middle. In DNA, the CDR3 is TGCGCCAGCAGCTTGGACGGAGTCACCGGGGAGCTGTTTTTT. Its protein is CASSLDGVTGELFF.

As regards this clone: One end of the junction is discordant with germline, which a read error may explain. V usage is TRBV7-2 and J usage is TRBJ2-3, with 7 positions matching TRBD2. The CDR3 length is 15 residues. Germline V gene lookup returns CDR1 SGHTA and CDR2 FQGNSA. The CDR3 DNA is TGTGCCAGCAGCGAAGTGGGAGGGTACACAAATACGCAGTATTTT. Translation gives CASSEVGGYTNTQYF.

The V gene is TRBV7-2, the J gene TRBJ2-1, with 8 bases aligning to TRBD1. CDR3 length: 15 residues. The trim removed 6 bases at V and 0 bases at J, leaving 4 bases unmatched. CDR1 SGHTA and CDR2 FQGNSA come from the germline V gene. For the CDR3, the DNA is TGTGCCAGCAGTTCAGACAGGGGCTCCTACAATGAGCAGTTCTTC. Protein: CASSSDRGSYNEQFF.

V usage is TRBV4-2 and J usage is TRBJ2-2, with TRBD2 matching over 7 bases. V lost 0 bases and J lost 4; bases outside the gene matches: 8. The CDR3 is 17 amino acids. CDR1 and CDR2 from the germline V gene are LGHNA and YNFKEQ. CDR3 loop: CASSQEGGGPRTGELFF. The CDR3 DNA is TGTGCCAGCAGCCAAGAGGGGGGAGGGCCGCGCACCGGGGAGCTGTTTTTT.

This clone occurred a few times. The V gene is TRBV10-3, the J gene TRBJ2-1, with 13 bases lining up with TRBD2. V trimming: 5 bases; J trimming: 9 bases; junction bases outside the gene matches: 7. The CDR3 has 15 residues. The germline V gene has CDR1 ENHRY and CDR2 SYGVKD. The CDR3 reads CAISRLAGGRSEQFF. CDR3 DNA sequence: TGTGCCATCAGTCGACTAGCGGGGGGCCGTAGTGAGCAGTTCTTC.